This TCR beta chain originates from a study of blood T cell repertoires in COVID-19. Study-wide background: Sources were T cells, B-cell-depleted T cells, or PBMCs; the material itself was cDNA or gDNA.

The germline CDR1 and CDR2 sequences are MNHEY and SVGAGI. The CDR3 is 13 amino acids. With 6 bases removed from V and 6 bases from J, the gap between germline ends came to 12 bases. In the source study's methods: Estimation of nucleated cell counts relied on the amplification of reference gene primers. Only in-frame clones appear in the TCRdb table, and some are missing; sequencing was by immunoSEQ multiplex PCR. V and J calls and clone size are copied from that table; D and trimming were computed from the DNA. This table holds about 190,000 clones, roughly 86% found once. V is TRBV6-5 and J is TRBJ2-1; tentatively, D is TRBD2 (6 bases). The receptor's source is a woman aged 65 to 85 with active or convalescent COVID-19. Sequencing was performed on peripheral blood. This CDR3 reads CASRPGGRNEQFF. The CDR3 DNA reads TGTGCCAGCAGACCCGGGGGACGCAATGAGCAGTTCTTC.